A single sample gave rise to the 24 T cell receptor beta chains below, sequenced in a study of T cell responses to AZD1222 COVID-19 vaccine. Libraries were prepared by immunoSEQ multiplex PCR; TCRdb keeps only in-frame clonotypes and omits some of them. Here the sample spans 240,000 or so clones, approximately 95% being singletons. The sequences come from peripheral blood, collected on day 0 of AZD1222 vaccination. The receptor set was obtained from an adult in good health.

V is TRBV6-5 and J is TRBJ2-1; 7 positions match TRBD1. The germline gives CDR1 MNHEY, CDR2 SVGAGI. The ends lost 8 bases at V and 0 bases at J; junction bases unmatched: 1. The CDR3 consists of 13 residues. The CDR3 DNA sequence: TGTGCCAGCCGGGACAGCTCCTACAATGAGCAGTTCTTC. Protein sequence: CASRDSSYNEQFF.

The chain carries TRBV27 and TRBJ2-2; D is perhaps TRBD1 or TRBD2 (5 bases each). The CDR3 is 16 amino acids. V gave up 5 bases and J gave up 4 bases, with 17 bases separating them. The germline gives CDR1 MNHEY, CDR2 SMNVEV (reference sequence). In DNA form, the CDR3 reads TGTGCCAGCAGTGAGAAGGTCCGGGGCTCCACCGGGGAGCTGTTTTTT. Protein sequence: CASSEKVRGSTGELFF.

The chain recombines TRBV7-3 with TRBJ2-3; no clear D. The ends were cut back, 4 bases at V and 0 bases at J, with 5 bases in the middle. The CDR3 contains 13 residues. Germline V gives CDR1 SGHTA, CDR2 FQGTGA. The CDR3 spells CASSSSSTDTQYF. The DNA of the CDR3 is TGTGCCAGCAGCTCCTCAAGCACAGATACGCAGTATTTT. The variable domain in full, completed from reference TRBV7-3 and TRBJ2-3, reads GAGVSQTPSNKVTEKGKYVELRCDPISGHTALYWYRQSLGQGPEFLIYFQGTGAADDSGLPNDRFFAVRPEGSVSTLKIQRTERGDSAVYLCASSSSSTDTQYFGPGTRLTVL.

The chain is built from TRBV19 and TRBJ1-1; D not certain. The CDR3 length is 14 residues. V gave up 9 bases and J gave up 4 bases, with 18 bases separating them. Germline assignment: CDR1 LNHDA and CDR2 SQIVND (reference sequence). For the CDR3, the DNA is TGTGCCAGCGCCCCCGGGGTTAAGAGCACTGAAGCTTTCTTT. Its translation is CASAPGVKSTEAFF.

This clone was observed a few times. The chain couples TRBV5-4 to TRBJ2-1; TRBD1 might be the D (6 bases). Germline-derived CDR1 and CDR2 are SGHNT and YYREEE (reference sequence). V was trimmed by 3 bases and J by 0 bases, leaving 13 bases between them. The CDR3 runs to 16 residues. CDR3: CASSSIQGSSYNEQFF. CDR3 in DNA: TGTGCCAGCAGCTCCATACAGGGAAGCTCCTACAATGAGCAGTTCTTC. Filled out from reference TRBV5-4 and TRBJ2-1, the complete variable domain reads ETGVTQSPTHLIKTRGQQVTLRCSSQSGHNTVSWYQQALGQGPQFIFQYYREEENGRGNFPPRFSGLQFPNYSSELNVNALELDDSALYLCASSSIQGSSYNEQFFGPGTRLTVL.

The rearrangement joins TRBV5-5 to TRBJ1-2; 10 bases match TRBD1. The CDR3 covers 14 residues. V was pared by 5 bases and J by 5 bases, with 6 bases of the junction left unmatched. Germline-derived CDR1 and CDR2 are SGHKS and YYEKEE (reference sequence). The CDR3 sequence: CASRTGTGVYGYTF. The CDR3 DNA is TGTGCCAGCAGAACCGGGACAGGGGTATATGGCTACACCTTC. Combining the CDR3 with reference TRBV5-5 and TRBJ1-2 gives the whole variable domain DAGVTQSPTHLIKTRGQQVTLRCSPISGHKSVSWYQQVLGQGPQFIFQYYEKEERGRGNFPDRFSARQFPNYSSELNVNALLLGDSALYLCASRTGTGVYGYTFGSGTRLTVV.

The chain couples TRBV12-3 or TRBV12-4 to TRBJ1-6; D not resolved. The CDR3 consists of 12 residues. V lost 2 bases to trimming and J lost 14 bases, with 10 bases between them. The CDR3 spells CASSLRVTALHF. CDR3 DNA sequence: TGTGCCAGCAGTTTACGCGTCACCGCCCTCCACTTT.

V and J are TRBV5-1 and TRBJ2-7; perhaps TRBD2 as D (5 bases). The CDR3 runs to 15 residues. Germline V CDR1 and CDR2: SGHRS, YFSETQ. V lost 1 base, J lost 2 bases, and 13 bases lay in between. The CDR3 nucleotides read TGCGCCAGCAGCTTGATAGCTAGCCCCACCTACGAGCAGTACTTC. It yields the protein CASSLIASPTYEQYF.

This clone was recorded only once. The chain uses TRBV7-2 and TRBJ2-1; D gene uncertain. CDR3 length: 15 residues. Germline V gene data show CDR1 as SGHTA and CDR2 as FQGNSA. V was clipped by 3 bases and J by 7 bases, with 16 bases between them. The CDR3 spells CASSLGSTPANEQFF. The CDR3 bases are TGTGCCAGCAGCTTGGGATCGACGCCTGCTAATGAGCAGTTCTTC.

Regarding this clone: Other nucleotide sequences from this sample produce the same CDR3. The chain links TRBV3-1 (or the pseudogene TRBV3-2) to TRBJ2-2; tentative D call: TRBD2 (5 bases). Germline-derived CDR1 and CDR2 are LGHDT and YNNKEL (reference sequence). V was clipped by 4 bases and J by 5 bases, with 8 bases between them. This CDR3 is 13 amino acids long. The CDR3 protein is CASSPGGTGELFF. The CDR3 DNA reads TGTGCCAGCAGCCCCGGAGGTACCGGGGAGCTGTTTTTT.

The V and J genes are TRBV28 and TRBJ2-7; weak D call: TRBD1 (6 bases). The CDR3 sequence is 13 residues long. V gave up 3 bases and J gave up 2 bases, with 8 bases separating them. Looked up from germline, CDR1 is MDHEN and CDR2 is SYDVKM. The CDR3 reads CASSLGAAYEQYF. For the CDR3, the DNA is TGTGCCAGCAGTTTGGGGGCTGCCTACGAGCAGTACTTC.

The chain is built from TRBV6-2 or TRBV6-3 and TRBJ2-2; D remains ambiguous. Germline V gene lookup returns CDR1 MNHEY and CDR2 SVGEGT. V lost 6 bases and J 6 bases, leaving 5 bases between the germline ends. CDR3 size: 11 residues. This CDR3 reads CASSSPGELFF. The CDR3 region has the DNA TGTGCCAGCAGCTCCCCCGGGGAGCTGTTTTTT.

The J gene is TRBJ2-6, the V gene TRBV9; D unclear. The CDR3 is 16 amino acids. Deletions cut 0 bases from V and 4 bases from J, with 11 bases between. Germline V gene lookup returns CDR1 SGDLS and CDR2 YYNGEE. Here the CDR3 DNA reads TGTGCCAGCAGCGTAGACCCCTCTGGCGGGGCCAACGTCCTGACTTTC. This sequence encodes CASSVDPSGGANVLTF.

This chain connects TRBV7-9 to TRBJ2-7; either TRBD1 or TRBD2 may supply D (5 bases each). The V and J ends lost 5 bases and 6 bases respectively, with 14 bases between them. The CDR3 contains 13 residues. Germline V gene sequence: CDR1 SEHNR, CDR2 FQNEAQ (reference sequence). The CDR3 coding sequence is TGTGCCAGCAGCCCTAGGGGACGGCGCGAGCAGTACTTC. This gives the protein CASSPRGRREQYF.

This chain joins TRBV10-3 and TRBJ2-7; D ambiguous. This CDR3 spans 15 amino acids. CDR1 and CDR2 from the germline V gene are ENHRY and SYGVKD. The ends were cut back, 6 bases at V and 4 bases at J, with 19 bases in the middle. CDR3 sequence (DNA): TGTGCCATCAGGATTCGCGACACGGACCTTTACGAGCAGTACTTC. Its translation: CAIRIRDTDLYEQYF.

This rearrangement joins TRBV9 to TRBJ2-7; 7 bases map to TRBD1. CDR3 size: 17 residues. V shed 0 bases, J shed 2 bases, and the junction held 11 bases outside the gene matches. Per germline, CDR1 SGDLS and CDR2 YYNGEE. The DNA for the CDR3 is TGTGCCAGCAGCGTAGGTTCTCCGGGACAGATCCCCTACGAGCAGTACTTC. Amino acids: CASSVGSPGQIPYEQYF.

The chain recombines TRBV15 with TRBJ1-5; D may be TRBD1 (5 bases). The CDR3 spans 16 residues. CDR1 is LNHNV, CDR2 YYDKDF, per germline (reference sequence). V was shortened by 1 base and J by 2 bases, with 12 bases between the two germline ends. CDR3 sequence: CATSRAPARGNQPQHF. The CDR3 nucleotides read TGTGCCACCAGCAGAGCCCCAGCCAGGGGCAATCAGCCCCAGCATTTT.

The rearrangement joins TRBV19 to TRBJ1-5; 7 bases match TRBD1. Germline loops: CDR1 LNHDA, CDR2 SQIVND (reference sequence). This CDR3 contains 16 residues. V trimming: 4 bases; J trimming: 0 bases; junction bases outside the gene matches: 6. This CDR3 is CASSTDRFYSNQPQHF. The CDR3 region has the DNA TGTGCCAGTAGTACGGACAGGTTTTATAGCAATCAGCCCCAGCATTTT.

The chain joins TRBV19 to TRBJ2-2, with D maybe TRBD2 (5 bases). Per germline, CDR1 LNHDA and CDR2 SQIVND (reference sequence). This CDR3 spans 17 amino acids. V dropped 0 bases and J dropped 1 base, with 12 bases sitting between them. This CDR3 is CASSIEIGIWNTGELFF. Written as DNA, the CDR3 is TGTGCCAGTAGTATAGAAATCGGGATTTGGAACACCGGGGAGCTGTTTTTT. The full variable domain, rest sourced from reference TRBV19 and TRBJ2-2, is DGGITQSPKYLFRKEGQNVTLSCEQNLNHDAMYWYRQDPGQGLRLIYYSQIVNDFQKGDIAEGYSVSREKKESFPLTVTSAQKNPTAFYLCASSIEIGIWNTGELFFGEGSRLTVL.

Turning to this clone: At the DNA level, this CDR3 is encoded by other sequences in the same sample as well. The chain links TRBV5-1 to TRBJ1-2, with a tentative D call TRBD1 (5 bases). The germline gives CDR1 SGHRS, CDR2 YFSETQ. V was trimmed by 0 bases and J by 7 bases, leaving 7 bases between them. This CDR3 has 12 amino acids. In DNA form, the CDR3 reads TGCGCCAGCAGCTTGGAAAGGGGTGGCTACACCTTC. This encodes CASSLERGGYTF.

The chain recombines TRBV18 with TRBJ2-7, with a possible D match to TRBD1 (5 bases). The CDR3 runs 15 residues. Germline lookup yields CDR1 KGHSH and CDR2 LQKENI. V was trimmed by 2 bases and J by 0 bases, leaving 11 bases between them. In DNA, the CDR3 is TGTGCCAGCTCACCAAATACAGGTGACTCCTACGAGCAGTACTTC. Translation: CASSPNTGDSYEQYF.

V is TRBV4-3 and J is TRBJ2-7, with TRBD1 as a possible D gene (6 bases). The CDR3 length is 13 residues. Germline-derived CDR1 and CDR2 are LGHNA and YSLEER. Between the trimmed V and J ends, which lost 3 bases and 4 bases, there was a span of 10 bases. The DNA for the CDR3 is TGCGCCAGCAGCCACCTAAGGGGGTACGAGCAGTACTTC. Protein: CASSHLRGYEQYF.

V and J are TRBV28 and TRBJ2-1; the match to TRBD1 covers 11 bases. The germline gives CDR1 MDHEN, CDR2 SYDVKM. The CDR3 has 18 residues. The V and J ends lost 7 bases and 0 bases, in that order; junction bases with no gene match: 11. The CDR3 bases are TGTGCCAGCATCGCTTGGACAGGGGGCGCAGGCTCCTACAATGAGCAGTTCTTC. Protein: CASIAWTGGAGSYNEQFF.

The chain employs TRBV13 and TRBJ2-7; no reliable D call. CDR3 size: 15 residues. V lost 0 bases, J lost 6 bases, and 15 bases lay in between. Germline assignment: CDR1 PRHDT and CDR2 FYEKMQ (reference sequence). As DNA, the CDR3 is TGTGCCAGCAGCTTAGGTTCGCCCGCCTCCACCGAGCAGTACTTC. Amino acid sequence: CASSLGSPASTEQYF.